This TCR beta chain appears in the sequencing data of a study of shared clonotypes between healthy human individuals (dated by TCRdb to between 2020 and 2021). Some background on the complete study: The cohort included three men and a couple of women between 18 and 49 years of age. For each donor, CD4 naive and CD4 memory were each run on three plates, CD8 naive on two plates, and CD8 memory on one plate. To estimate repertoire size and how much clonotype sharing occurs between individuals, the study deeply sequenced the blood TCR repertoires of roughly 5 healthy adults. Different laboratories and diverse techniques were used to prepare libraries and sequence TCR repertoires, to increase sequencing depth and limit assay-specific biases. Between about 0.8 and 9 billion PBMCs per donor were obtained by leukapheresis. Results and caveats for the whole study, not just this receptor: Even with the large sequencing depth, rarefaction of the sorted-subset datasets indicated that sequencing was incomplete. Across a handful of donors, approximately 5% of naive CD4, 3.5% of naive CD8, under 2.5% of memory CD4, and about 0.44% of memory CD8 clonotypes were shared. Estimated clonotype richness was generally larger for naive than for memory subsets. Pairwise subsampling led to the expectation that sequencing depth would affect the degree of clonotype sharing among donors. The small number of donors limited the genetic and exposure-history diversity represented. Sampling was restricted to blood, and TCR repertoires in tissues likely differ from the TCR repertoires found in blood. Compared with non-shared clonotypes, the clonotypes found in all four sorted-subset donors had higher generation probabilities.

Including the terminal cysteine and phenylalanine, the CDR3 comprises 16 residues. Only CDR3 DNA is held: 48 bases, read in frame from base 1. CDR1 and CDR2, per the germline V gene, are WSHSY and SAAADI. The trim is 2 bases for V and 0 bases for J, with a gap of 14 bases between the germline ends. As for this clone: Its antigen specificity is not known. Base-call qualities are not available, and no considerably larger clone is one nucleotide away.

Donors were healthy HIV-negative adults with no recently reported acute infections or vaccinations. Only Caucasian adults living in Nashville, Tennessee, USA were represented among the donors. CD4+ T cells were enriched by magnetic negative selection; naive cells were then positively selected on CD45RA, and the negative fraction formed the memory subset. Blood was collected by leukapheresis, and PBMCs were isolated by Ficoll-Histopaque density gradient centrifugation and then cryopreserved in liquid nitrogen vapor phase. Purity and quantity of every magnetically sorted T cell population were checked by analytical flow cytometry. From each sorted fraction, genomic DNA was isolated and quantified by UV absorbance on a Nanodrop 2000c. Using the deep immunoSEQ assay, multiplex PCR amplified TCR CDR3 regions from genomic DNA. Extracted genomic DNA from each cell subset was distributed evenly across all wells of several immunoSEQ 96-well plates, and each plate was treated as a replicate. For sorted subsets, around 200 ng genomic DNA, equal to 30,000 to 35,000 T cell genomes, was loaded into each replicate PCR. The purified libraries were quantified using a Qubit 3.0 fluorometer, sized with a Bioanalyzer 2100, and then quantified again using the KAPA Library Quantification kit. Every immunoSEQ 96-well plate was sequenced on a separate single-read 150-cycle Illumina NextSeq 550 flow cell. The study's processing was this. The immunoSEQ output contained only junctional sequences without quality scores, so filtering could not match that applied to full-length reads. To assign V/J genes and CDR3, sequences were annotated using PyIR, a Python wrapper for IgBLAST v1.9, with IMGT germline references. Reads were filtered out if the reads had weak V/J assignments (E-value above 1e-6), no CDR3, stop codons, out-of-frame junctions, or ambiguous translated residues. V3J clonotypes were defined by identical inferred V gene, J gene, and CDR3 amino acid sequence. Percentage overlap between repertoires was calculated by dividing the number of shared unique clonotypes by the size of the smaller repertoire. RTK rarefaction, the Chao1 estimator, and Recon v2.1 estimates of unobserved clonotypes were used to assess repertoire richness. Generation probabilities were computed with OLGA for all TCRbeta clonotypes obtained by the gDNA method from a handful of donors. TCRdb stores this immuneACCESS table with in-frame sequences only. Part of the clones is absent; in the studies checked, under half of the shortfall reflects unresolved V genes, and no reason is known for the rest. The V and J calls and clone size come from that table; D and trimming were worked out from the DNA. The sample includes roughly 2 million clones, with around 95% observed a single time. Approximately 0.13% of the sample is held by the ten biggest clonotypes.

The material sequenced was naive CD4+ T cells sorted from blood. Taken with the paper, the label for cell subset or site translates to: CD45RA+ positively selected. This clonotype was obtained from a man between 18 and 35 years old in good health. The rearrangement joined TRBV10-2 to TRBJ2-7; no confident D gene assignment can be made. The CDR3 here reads CASSEEKHLSSYEQYF. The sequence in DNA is TGCGCCAGCAGTGAGGAAAAACACCTGAGCTCCTACGAGCAGTACTTC.